This T cell receptor beta chain was sequenced during a study of cytomegalovirus exposure and HLA in healthy donors. Study context: The early release's HLA-typed donors yielded approximately 85 million unique TCRs. Study conclusions and caveats: Most TCR sequences proved rare, with some public TCRs found in many donors.

V dropped 2 bases and J dropped 0; count of bases not matched to a gene: 9. The CDR3 consists of 17 residues. Germline V gene data show CDR1 as ENHRY and CDR2 as SYGVKD. Details on this clone: Its target is not known.

The PCR was carried out with 60 Vbeta primers and 13 Jbeta primers. Libraries were prepared by immunoSEQ multiplex PCR; TCRdb keeps only in-frame clonotypes and omits some of them. This table has hundreds of thousands of clones, around 80% appearing once. V is TRBV10-3 and J is TRBJ1-2; 7 bases are a match to TRBD1. The source is a man aged 35 to 55 in good health and CMV-seropositive. The sequencing sample was made of PBMCs. The CDR3 DNA sequence: TGTGCCATCAGTGAGGCGACAGGGTCCCTAGCTAACTATGGCTACACCTTC. Translation gives CAISEATGSLANYGYTF.